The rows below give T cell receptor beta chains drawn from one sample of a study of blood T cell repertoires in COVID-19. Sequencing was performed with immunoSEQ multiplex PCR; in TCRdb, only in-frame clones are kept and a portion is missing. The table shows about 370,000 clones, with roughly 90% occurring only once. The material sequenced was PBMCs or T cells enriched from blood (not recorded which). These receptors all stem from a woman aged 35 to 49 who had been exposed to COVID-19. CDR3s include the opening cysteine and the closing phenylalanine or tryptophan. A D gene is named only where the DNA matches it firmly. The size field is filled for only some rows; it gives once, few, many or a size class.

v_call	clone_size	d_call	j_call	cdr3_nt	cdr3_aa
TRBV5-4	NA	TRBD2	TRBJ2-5	TGTGCCAGCAGCAAGCCCGCCGGGACTAGCAGGGAGACCCAGTACTTC	CASSKPAGTSRETQYF
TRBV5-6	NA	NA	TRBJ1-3	TGTGCCAGCATGTTACAGGCTACCCTCAGGGGAAACACCATATATTTT	CASMLQATLRGNTIYF
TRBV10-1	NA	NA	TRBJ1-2	TGCGCCAGCAGTGAGTTTTTGTCCGGGACTCCCTATGGCTACACCTTC	CASSEFLSGTPYGYTF
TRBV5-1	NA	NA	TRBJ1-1	TGCGCCAGCAGCTTGGAAGGGGGGGCTAAGAACACTGAAGCTTTCTTT	CASSLEGGAKNTEAFF
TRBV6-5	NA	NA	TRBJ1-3	TGTGCCAGCAGCGGCGGTTTTGGGGGGTACACCATATATTTT	CASSGGFGGYTIYF
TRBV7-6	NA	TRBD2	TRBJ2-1	TGTGCCAGCAGACTCAGCGGGAGCTCCTACAATGAGCAGTTCTTC	CASRLSGSSYNEQFF
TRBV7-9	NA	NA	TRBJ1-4	TGTGCCACCTTCGGTCGCACTGAACGTGGGAGGGAAAAACTGTTTTTT	CATFGRTERGREKLFF
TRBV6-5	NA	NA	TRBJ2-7	TGTGCCAGCAGTTACTCTCCGGGATCCCCCTACGAGCAGTACTTC	CASSYSPGSPYEQYF
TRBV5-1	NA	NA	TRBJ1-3	TGCGCCAGCAGCTTAGACCCGGGGGACACCATATATTTT	CASSLDPGDTIYF
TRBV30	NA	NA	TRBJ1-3	TGTGCCTGTAGGGGTCTTGGAAACACCATATATTTT	CACRGLGNTIYF
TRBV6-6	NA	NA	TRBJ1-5	TGTGCCAGCAGTTATCCGGGGAGTCAGCCCCAGCATTTT	CASSYPGSQPQHF
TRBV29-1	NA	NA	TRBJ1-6	TGCAGCGTTAGACTGGACTATAATTCACCCCTCCACTTT	CSVRLDYNSPLHF
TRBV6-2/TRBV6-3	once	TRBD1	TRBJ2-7	TGTGCCAGCAGTTACCAAGGACAGGGTGGGTACGAGCAGTACTTC	CASSYQGQGGYEQYF
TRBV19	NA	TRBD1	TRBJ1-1	TGTGCCAGTGGGGGACAGGGGGCCCTCTCTGAAGCTTTCTTT	CASGGQGALSEAFF
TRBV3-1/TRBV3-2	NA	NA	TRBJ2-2	TGTGCCAGCAGCCAAGGAGGCGGGACGAACACCGGGGAGCTGTTTTTT	CASSQGGGTNTGELFF
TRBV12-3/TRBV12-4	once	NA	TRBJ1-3	TGTGCCAGCAGTTTCCCGGGAAACACCATATATTTT	CASSFPGNTIYF
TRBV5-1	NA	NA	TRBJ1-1	TGCGCCAGCAGCTCGGGGTCCGGGCAGCTGAACACTGAAGCTTTCTTT	CASSSGSGQLNTEAFF
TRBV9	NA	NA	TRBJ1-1	TGTGCCAGCAGCGTAGAAGGGGCCGCTGAAGCTTTCTTT	CASSVEGAAEAFF
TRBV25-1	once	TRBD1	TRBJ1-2	TGTGCCAGCAGTGAATTCTGGGACAGGGAGAAGGGAAGCTATGGCTACACCTTC	CASSEFWDREKGSYGYTF
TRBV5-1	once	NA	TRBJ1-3	TGCGCCAGCAGCTTGAACAGGCAAGGCTCTGGAAACACCATATATTTT	CASSLNRQGSGNTIYF
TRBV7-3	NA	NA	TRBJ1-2	TGTGCCAGCAGTCAACAGGGCGGAAACTATGGCTACACCTTC	CASSQQGGNYGYTF
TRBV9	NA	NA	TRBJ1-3	TGTGCCAGCAGCCCGCGGGCCCTCGGCGGAGGTATCTCTGGAAACACCATATATTTT	CASSPRALGGGISGNTIYF
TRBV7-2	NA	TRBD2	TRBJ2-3	TGTGCCAGCAGCTTACGGGGGGTAGATACGCAGTATTTT	CASSLRGVDTQYF
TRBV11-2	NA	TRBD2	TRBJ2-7	TGTGCCAGCAGCTTAGCTCCCGGGGGGTCCTACGAGCAGTACTTC	CASSLAPGGSYEQYF
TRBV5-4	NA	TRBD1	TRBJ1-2	TGTGCCAGCAGGCAAGGGGGCACTACTAACTATGGCTACACCTTC	CASRQGGTTNYGYTF
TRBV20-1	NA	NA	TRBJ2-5	TGCAGTGCTAGATTACAAGAGACCCAGTACTTC	CSARLQETQYF
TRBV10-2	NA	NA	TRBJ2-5	TGCGCCAGCAGTGCGGTCGGGGAGACCCAGTACTTC	CASSAVGETQYF
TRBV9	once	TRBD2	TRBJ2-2	TGTGCCAGCAGCGGCAGACTAGCGGGGAACACCGGGGAGCTGTTTTTT	CASSGRLAGNTGELFF
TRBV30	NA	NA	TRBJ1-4	TGTGCCTGGAGTGTACTCGGAGGGGCTAATGAAAAACTGTTTTTT	CAWSVLGGANEKLFF
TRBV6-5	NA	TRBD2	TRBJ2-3	TGTGCCAGCAGCCTTACTAGCGGGAGGCGGCATACGCAGTATTTT	CASSLTSGRRHTQYF
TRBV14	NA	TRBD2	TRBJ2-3	TGTGCCAGCAGCCACACGGGAGGGCCAAGAGATACGCAGTATTTT	CASSHTGGPRDTQYF
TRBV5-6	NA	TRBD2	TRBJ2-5	TGTGCCAGCACCCGGACTAGCGGGAGTGGGCAAGAGACCCAGTACTTC	CASTRTSGSGQETQYF
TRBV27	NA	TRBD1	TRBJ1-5	TGTGCCAGCAGTGACCACAGGGGTCAGCCCCAGCATTTT	CASSDHRGQPQHF
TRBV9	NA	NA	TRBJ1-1	TGTGCCAGCAGCGATCCAGGGTCGAACACTGAAGCTTTCTTT	CASSDPGSNTEAFF
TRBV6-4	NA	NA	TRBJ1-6	TGTGCCAGCAGTGAGGGCCCCTCGGTGCCCCTCCACTTT	CASSEGPSVPLHF
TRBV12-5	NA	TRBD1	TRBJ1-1	TGTGCTAGTGGTTTGGTACTGGACAGGGAGGCAACTGAAGCTTTCTTT	CASGLVLDREATEAFF
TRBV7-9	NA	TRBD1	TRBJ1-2	TGTGCCAGCAGACACGCGGACAGGGACCTCTATGGCTACACCTTC	CASRHADRDLYGYTF
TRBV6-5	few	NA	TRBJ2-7	TGTGCCAGCAGCTACGGGCAGGGTGCCTACGAGCAGTACTTC	CASSYGQGAYEQYF
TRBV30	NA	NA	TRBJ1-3	TGTGCCTGGTCCCGGGGGAGGTTCTCTGGAAACACCATATATTTT	CAWSRGRFSGNTIYF
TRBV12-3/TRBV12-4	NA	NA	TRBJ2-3	TGTGCCAGCAGCTGGGGAGACACAGATACGCAGTATTTT	CASSWGDTDTQYF
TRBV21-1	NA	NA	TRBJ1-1	TGTGCCAGCAGCAAAGGGGGGGTGTGCGCTTTCTTT	CASSKGGVCAFF
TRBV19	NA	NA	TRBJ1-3	TGTGCCAGTAGTAAGGCGGCAACACCTGGAAACACCATATATTTT	CASSKAATPGNTIYF
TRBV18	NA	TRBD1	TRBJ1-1	TGTGCCAGCTCACCATCCCGGACAGGGAACACTGAAGCTTTCTTT	CASSPSRTGNTEAFF
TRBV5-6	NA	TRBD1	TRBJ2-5	TGTGCCAGCAGCTATAAGGAGGACAGGGGGGAGACCCAGTACTTC	CASSYKEDRGETQYF
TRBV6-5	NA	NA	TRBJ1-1	TGTGCCAGCACAAACATGGGGGCCGGTGAAGCTTTCTTT	CASTNMGAGEAFF
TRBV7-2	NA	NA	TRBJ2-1	TGTGCCAGCAGCCGGGGACCCAGGGGCGTTGGTGAGCAGTTCTTC	CASSRGPRGVGEQFF
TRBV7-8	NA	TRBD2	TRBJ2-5	TGTGCCAGCAGCCCATGGGGACTAGCGGGTGGCGAGACCCAGTACTTC	CASSPWGLAGGETQYF